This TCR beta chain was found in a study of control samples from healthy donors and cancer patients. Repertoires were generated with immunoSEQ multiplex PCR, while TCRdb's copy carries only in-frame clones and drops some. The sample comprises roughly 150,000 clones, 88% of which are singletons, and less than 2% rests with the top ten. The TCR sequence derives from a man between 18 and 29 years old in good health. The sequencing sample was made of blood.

The CDR3 sequence is CACAQGINYGYTF. The DNA for the CDR3 is TGTGCCTGTGCGCAGGGCATTAACTATGGCTACACCTTC. V gene TRBV30 combines with J gene TRBJ1-2; TRBD1 is a possible D gene (5 bases). This CDR3 has 13 residues. V lost 6 bases, J lost 1 base, and 12 bases lay in between. Germline V gives CDR1 GTSNPN, CDR2 SVGIG (reference sequence).